This is a list of T cell receptor beta chains from one sample in a study of CD8 T cells in Susac syndrome. TCRdb re-derived calls from the immunoSEQ multiplex PCR reads in MiXCR, one entry per CDR3 protein. Of around 110,000 distinct CDR3 sequences in the sample, 96% are singletons; the top ten hold about 0.13%. The sequenced material came from CD4+ T cells from PBMCs. The receptors derive from a human donor with Susac syndrome. The CDR3 runs from the conserved cysteine through the conserved F or W. The order of the fields is J gene, V gene, clone size, D gene, CDR3 protein, CDR3 DNA. The D gene is left open where the match is weak. Clone sizes are given selectively: once, few, many, or a class where the clone is expanded.

J gene: TRBJ1-5; V gene: TRBV19; clone size: -; D gene: -; CDR3 protein: CASSVRDGGNQPQHF; CDR3 DNA: TGTGCCAGTAGTGTACGGGACGGCGGTAATCAGCCCCAGCATTTT
J gene: TRBJ2-5; V gene: TRBV28; clone size: -; D gene: -; CDR3 protein: CAERRTGQETQYF; CDR3 DNA: TGTGCCGAGCGACGTACAGGACAAGAGACCCAGTACTTC
J gene: TRBJ2-2; V gene: TRBV20-1; clone size: -; D gene: TRBD1; CDR3 protein: CSARRDSNTGELFF; CDR3 DNA: TGCAGTGCGAGACGGGACAGCAACACCGGGGAGCTGTTTTTT
J gene: TRBJ2-7; V gene: TRBV6-2/TRBV6-3; clone size: -; D gene: TRBD1; CDR3 protein: CASDRGRDSYEQYF; CDR3 DNA: TGTGCCAGCGACAGGGGCAGGGATTCCTACGAGCAGTACTTC
J gene: TRBJ1-1; V gene: TRBV12-3/TRBV12-4; clone size: -; D gene: -; CDR3 protein: CASSWGPGTEAFF; CDR3 DNA: TGTGCCAGCAGTTGGGGGCCGGGCACTGAAGCTTTCTTT
J gene: TRBJ2-5; V gene: TRBV11-2; clone size: -; D gene: TRBD1; CDR3 protein: CASSSPDRRGETQYF; CDR3 DNA: TGTGCCAGCAGCAGCCCGGACAGGAGAGGAGAGACCCAGTACTTC
J gene: TRBJ2-6; V gene: TRBV6-1; clone size: -; D gene: TRBD1; CDR3 protein: CASSKGQGMAGANVLTF; CDR3 DNA: TGTGCCAGCAGCAAGGGACAGGGAATGGCCGGGGCCAACGTCCTGACTTTC
J gene: TRBJ2-7; V gene: TRBV7-9; clone size: -; D gene: TRBD2; CDR3 protein: CASRSGGAGLAGTYEQYF; CDR3 DNA: TGTGCCAGCAGGTCAGGGGGCGCGGGACTAGCGGGAACCTACGAGCAGTACTTC
J gene: TRBJ2-5; V gene: TRBV7-2; clone size: -; D gene: TRBD2; CDR3 protein: CASSVRGGSPQETQYF; CDR3 DNA: TGTGCCAGCAGCGTAAGGGGCGGGAGCCCCCAAGAGACCCAGTACTTC
J gene: TRBJ2-1; V gene: TRBV6-1; clone size: -; D gene: TRBD2; CDR3 protein: CASKVLAGGGGDEQFF; CDR3 DNA: TGTGCCAGCAAGGTTCTAGCGGGAGGTGGGGGGGATGAGCAGTTCTTC
J gene: TRBJ2-7; V gene: TRBV28; clone size: -; D gene: -; CDR3 protein: CASRPGTVPYEQYF; CDR3 DNA: TGTGCCAGCAGACCCGGGACCGTCCCCTACGAGCAGTACTTC
J gene: TRBJ2-1; V gene: TRBV15; clone size: -; D gene: TRBD1; CDR3 protein: CATTIPQGAGNNEQFF; CDR3 DNA: TGTGCCACCACTATCCCACAGGGGGCTGGGAACAATGAGCAGTTCTTC
J gene: TRBJ2-7; V gene: TRBV4-2; clone size: -; D gene: TRBD2; CDR3 protein: CASSLGLAGGRTYEQYF; CDR3 DNA: TGTGCCAGCAGCCTCGGACTAGCGGGAGGGCGGACCTACGAGCAGTACTTC
J gene: TRBJ1-1; V gene: TRBV7-2; clone size: -; D gene: -; CDR3 protein: CASSSLGTGSEAFF; CDR3 DNA: TGTGCCAGCAGCTCCTTAGGCACGGGGAGTGAAGCTTTCTTT
J gene: TRBJ2-3; V gene: TRBV3-1; clone size: -; D gene: -; CDR3 protein: CASSQDPASVTDTQYF; CDR3 DNA: TGTGCCAGCAGCCAAGATCCAGCTAGCGTCACAGATACGCAGTATTTT
J gene: TRBJ2-4; V gene: TRBV4-1; clone size: -; D gene: -; CDR3 protein: CASSQDSLGIQYF; CDR3 DNA: TGCGCCAGCAGCCAAGATTCATTGGGCATTCAGTACTTC
J gene: TRBJ1-3; V gene: TRBV19; clone size: -; D gene: -; CDR3 protein: CASSIYPKDPYSGNTIYF; CDR3 DNA: TGTGCCAGTAGTATCTATCCGAAGGACCCTTACTCTGGAAACACCATATATTTT
J gene: TRBJ2-5; V gene: TRBV3-1; clone size: -; D gene: TRBD2; CDR3 protein: CASSQATSGRAEETQYF; CDR3 DNA: TGTGCCAGCAGCCAAGCTACTAGCGGGAGGGCCGAAGAGACCCAGTACTTC
J gene: TRBJ2-1; V gene: TRBV24-1; clone size: -; D gene: TRBD2; CDR3 protein: CATSDWASGTAGEQFF; CDR3 DNA: TGTGCCACCAGTGATTGGGCTAGCGGGACCGCCGGGGAGCAGTTCTTC
J gene: TRBJ2-3; V gene: TRBV2; clone size: -; D gene: -; CDR3 protein: CASSARRGADTQYF; CDR3 DNA: TGTGCCAGCAGTGCCCGTAGGGGGGCAGATACGCAGTATTTT
J gene: TRBJ2-6; V gene: TRBV2; clone size: -; D gene: -; CDR3 protein: CASRTAKTGANVLTF; CDR3 DNA: TGTGCCAGCAGGACAGCAAAGACTGGGGCCAACGTCCTGACTTTC
J gene: TRBJ2-6; V gene: TRBV5-1; clone size: -; D gene: -; CDR3 protein: CASSSQGNGANVLTF; CDR3 DNA: TGCGCCAGCAGCTCCCAGGGCAATGGGGCCAACGTCCTGACTTTC
J gene: TRBJ1-2; V gene: TRBV29-1; clone size: -; D gene: -; CDR3 protein: CSVGSRAGYTF; CDR3 DNA: TGCAGCGTTGGATCCAGGGCCGGCTACACCTTC
J gene: TRBJ2-7; V gene: TRBV5-6; clone size: -; D gene: -; CDR3 protein: CASSLQRLREQYF; CDR3 DNA: TGTGCCAGCAGCTTGCAAAGGCTTCGGGAGCAGTACTTC
J gene: TRBJ2-6; V gene: TRBV6-6; clone size: -; D gene: -; CDR3 protein: CAIKPRENSGANVLTF; CDR3 DNA: TGTGCCATAAAACCCAGAGAGAACTCTGGGGCCAACGTCCTGACTTTC
J gene: TRBJ1-2; V gene: TRBV24-1; clone size: -; D gene: -; CDR3 protein: CATSEYQGGYTF; CDR3 DNA: TGTGCCACCAGTGAATACCAAGGGGGCTACACCTTC
J gene: TRBJ2-3; V gene: TRBV3-1; clone size: -; D gene: TRBD2; CDR3 protein: CASTRTSGMDTQYF; CDR3 DNA: TGTGCCAGCACCCGGACTAGCGGGATGGATACGCAGTATTTT
J gene: TRBJ1-1; V gene: TRBV2; clone size: -; D gene: -; CDR3 protein: CASILGGGNTEAFF; CDR3 DNA: TGTGCCAGCATCTTAGGGGGAGGCAACACTGAAGCTTTCTTT
J gene: TRBJ2-1; V gene: TRBV29-1; clone size: -; D gene: -; CDR3 protein: CSVRRVLGDEQFF; CDR3 DNA: TGCAGCGTTCGGCGAGTTCTAGGCGATGAGCAGTTCTTC
J gene: TRBJ2-1; V gene: TRBV4-2; clone size: -; D gene: -; CDR3 protein: CASSKSRDSYNEQFF; CDR3 DNA: TGTGCCAGCAGCAAGTCCCGGGACTCCTACAATGAGCAGTTCTTC
J gene: TRBJ2-5; V gene: TRBV29-1; clone size: -; D gene: -; CDR3 protein: CSVETAVETQYF; CDR3 DNA: TGCAGCGTTGAGACGGCCGTGGAGACCCAGTACTTC
J gene: TRBJ1-2; V gene: TRBV28; clone size: -; D gene: -; CDR3 protein: CASSFRTLTNYGYTF; CDR3 DNA: TGTGCCAGCAGTTTCCGGACACTGACTAACTATGGCTACACCTTC
J gene: TRBJ1-5; V gene: TRBV2; clone size: -; D gene: -; CDR3 protein: CASSEVAPGPQHF; CDR3 DNA: TGTGCCAGCAGTGAAGTGGCCCCGGGACCCCAGCATTTT
J gene: TRBJ2-1; V gene: TRBV7-3; clone size: -; D gene: TRBD1; CDR3 protein: CASSTGQGNEQFF; CDR3 DNA: TGTGCCAGCAGCACGGGACAGGGCAATGAGCAGTTCTTC
J gene: TRBJ2-7; V gene: TRBV20-1; clone size: -; D gene: -; CDR3 protein: CSARAGRMGGEQYF; CDR3 DNA: TGCAGTGCTAGAGCCGGGCGGATGGGGGGCGAGCAGTACTTC
J gene: TRBJ2-5; V gene: TRBV29-1; clone size: -; D gene: -; CDR3 protein: CSAGGVQETQYF; CDR3 DNA: TGCAGCGCCGGGGGAGTTCAAGAGACCCAGTACTTC
J gene: TRBJ2-1; V gene: TRBV20-1; clone size: once; D gene: -; CDR3 protein: CSARVIEALGYNEQFF; CDR3 DNA: TGCAGTGCTAGAGTTATAGAAGCTCTGGGGTACAATGAGCAGTTCTTC
J gene: TRBJ2-1; V gene: TRBV13; clone size: -; D gene: TRBD2; CDR3 protein: CASSSYSLTSGGNEQFF; CDR3 DNA: TGTGCCAGCAGCTCATACAGCTTGACTAGCGGGGGGAATGAGCAGTTCTTC
J gene: TRBJ2-5; V gene: TRBV19; clone size: once; D gene: TRBD2; CDR3 protein: CASSPGLAGGGQETQYF; CDR3 DNA: TGTGCCAGTAGTCCGGGACTAGCGGGAGGGGGGCAAGAGACCCAGTACTTC
J gene: TRBJ1-4; V gene: TRBV29-1; clone size: -; D gene: TRBD1; CDR3 protein: CSARGTGLNEKLFF; CDR3 DNA: TGCAGCGCCCGGGGGACAGGGCTAAATGAAAAACTGTTTTTT
J gene: TRBJ2-1; V gene: TRBV6-5; clone size: -; D gene: -; CDR3 protein: CASRKLGEQFF; CDR3 DNA: TGTGCCAGCAGAAAACTCGGTGAGCAGTTCTTC
J gene: TRBJ2-3; V gene: TRBV20-1; clone size: once; D gene: TRBD1; CDR3 protein: CSATPGQPTDTQYF; CDR3 DNA: TGCAGTGCTACCCCGGGACAGCCCACAGATACGCAGTATTTT
J gene: TRBJ2-7; V gene: TRBV5-4; clone size: -; D gene: TRBD2; CDR3 protein: CASSLTGGPSYEQYF; CDR3 DNA: TGTGCCAGCAGCTTGACGGGAGGGCCATCCTACGAGCAGTACTTC
J gene: TRBJ2-1; V gene: TRBV4-3; clone size: -; D gene: -; CDR3 protein: CASSQDALGANEQFF; CDR3 DNA: TGCGCCAGCAGCCAAGATGCCCTTGGAGCGAATGAGCAGTTCTTC
J gene: TRBJ1-1; V gene: TRBV7-6; clone size: -; D gene: TRBD1; CDR3 protein: CASSSRQGETEAFF; CDR3 DNA: TGTGCCAGCAGCTCCCGACAGGGTGAGACTGAAGCTTTCTTT
J gene: TRBJ2-3; V gene: TRBV5-1; clone size: once; D gene: TRBD2; CDR3 protein: CASSLGLAGSTDTQYF; CDR3 DNA: TGCGCCAGCAGCTTGGGGCTAGCGGGGAGCACAGATACGCAGTATTTT